The rows below give T cell receptor beta chains drawn from one sample of a study of blood T cell repertoires in COVID-19. The method was immunoSEQ multiplex PCR; TCRdb's version includes in-frame clones alone and lacks a portion of them. Among 120,000 or so clones listed, about four fifths were seen once. Sequenced material: peripheral blood. The receptors originated from a human donor in a cohort sampled during active COVID-19. CDR3s include the opening cysteine and the closing phenylalanine or tryptophan. A D gene is named only where the DNA matches it firmly. Clone size is not always given. Where it is, it says once, few, many or a class for expanded clones.

cdr3_length	v_call	d_call	j_call	clone_size	cdr3_nt	cdr3_aa
14	TRBV28	TRBD1	TRBJ2-7	-	TGTGCCAGCAGTCCCGGGACAGGGGGCCGCGAGCAGTACTTC	CASSPGTGGREQYF
10	TRBV29-1	-	TRBJ1-1	-	TGCAGCGTTACCGACCAGCGGGCTTTCTTT	CSVTDQRAFF
14	TRBV10-3	TRBD1	TRBJ2-7	-	TGTGCCATCAGGGCCACAGGGGGCCCGTACGAGCAGTACTTC	CAIRATGGPYEQYF
14	TRBV2	-	TRBJ2-2	-	TGTGCCAGCAGGCCGGGGGTGACGGCTGGGGAGCTGTTTTTT	CASRPGVTAGELFF
15	TRBV9	TRBD2	TRBJ2-7	-	TGTGCCAGCAGCGTGTATAGCGGGGGGACTACGGAGCAGTACTTC	CASSVYSGGTTEQYF
15	TRBV29-1	-	TRBJ1-1	-	TGCAGCGTAGTGGGGGCAGTGAGGAGGAACACTGAAGCTTTCTTT	CSVVGAVRRNTEAFF
13	TRBV5-6	TRBD2	TRBJ2-7	-	TGTGCCAGCAGCTTAGGCGGGAGTTCCGAGCAGTACTTC	CASSLGGSSEQYF
13	TRBV5-1	TRBD1	TRBJ2-7	-	TGCGCCAGCAGCTCCGGGACAGGGCACGAGCAGTACTTC	CASSSGTGHEQYF
11	TRBV6-2/TRBV6-3	-	TRBJ2-7	-	TGTGCCAGCAGTTTCCGACAGGAGCAGTACTTC	CASSFRQEQYF
19	TRBV23-1	-	TRBJ2-3	once	TGCGCCAGCAGTCAATCATCTAGGACACCCATACCTAGCACAGATACGCAGTATTTT	CASSQSSRTPIPSTDTQYF
11	TRBV5-1	-	TRBJ2-7	-	TGCGCCAGCAGCGAGAACTACGAGCAGTACTTC	CASSENYEQYF
12	TRBV12-3/TRBV12-4	-	TRBJ2-4	-	TGTGCCAGCAGTTTACAGCAGGGAATTCAGTACTTC	CASSLQQGIQYF
16	TRBV19	TRBD2	TRBJ2-1	-	TGTGCCAGTAGTATTGAGAAGCGGGGGGGCGGTTATGAGCAGTTCTTC	CASSIEKRGGGYEQFF
14	TRBV6-2/TRBV6-3	TRBD2	TRBJ2-3	-	TGTGCCAGCAGTTACACCCCGGGGGGGACTACCAAATATTTT	CASSYTPGGTTKYF
15	TRBV6-5	-	TRBJ2-7	-	TGTGCCAGCAGGGAGCGGTATAACACCCCCTACGAGCAGTACTTC	CASRERYNTPYEQYF
12	TRBV29-1	-	TRBJ2-3	-	TGCAGCGGGACAAAGAGCACAGATACGCAGTATTTT	CSGTKSTDTQYF
13	TRBV12-3/TRBV12-4	-	TRBJ1-2	-	TGTGCCAGCAGTTCTAACAGCCCGTATGGCTACACCTTC	CASSSNSPYGYTF